This TCR beta chain comes out of a study of cytomegalovirus exposure and HLA in healthy donors. The CDR3 extends over 16 amino acids. Findings and limits, study-wide: The classifier reportedly diagnosed cytomegalovirus status with high sensitivity and specificity. Later analysis reportedly placed an Asian-associated ancestry cluster below the approximately 650-donor mean in N-insertions.

A multiplex PCR was run with 60 Vbeta primers and 13 Jbeta primers. Assay used: immunoSEQ multiplex PCR; TCRdb lists only in-frame clones, some missing. In the table there are some 150,000 clones, 60% to 75% of which are singletons. Remarks on this clone: Its antigen remains unknown.

The chain has TRBV21-1 and TRBJ1-5; TRBD1, the table's D call, was not compared with the DNA. TRBV21-1 is a recognized pseudogene. The sample taken for sequencing was PBMCs. The TCR originated in a young man in good health and CMV-seronegative. CDR3 amino acids: CASIIRGQGINQPQHF. As DNA, the CDR3 is TGTGCCAGCATCATAAGGGGACAGGGAATCAATCAGCCCCAGCATTTT.